These 20 T cell receptor beta chains were all obtained from the same sample, sequenced in a study of T-cell memory formation after mild COVID-19 (dated by TCRdb to the early 2020s). Libraries were prepared through 5' RACE. This sample was sequenced with an Illumina NovaSeq 6000. Using fastp trimming at Q25 and MiXCR clonotype assembly, TCRdb reanalyzed the public sequencing data and kept in-frame beta chains. Merged by CDR3 protein, the rows form single entries marked with the most common genes and DNA. The sample profile shows around 400,000 distinct CDR3 sequences; roughly 24% of them were found once. The ten biggest clones cover roughly 8.7% of the sample. The sample taken for sequencing was PBMCs or a T cell subset sorted from them (not recorded which). Every receptor here comes from an adult woman who had mild COVID-19 (a few samples of this study predate the infection). The sample titles of this study are shuffled in the database, so cell type and time point are left out; the donor was told from shared clones.

This clonotype has more than one count but fewer than ten. The chain recombines TRBV24-1 with TRBJ1-5; 8 bases line up with TRBD1. Trimming cost V 6 bases and J 7 bases; bases outside gene matches: 4. This CDR3 is built from 13 residues. Per the germline V gene, CDR1 is KGHDR and CDR2 is SFDVKD. The CDR3 region is CATSTGGRQPQHF. Here the CDR3 DNA reads TGTGCCACCAGTACAGGGGGAAGGCAGCCCCAGCATTTT.

This clonotype was counted only a few times. The genes are TRBV6-2 or TRBV6-3 and TRBJ2-1, with D perhaps matching TRBD1 (5 bases). The V gene's germline CDR1 is MNHEY and CDR2 SVGEGT. CDR3 length: 15 residues. Trimming cost V 4 bases and J 8 bases, with 18 bases left between them. In DNA form, the CDR3 reads TGTGCCAGCAGTTTTCAGGGTGGCCCGCTCGATGAGCAGTTCTTC. It translates to CASSFQGGPLDEQFF.

Only a few counts were recorded for this clonotype. CDR3 protein: CASSPLGASGTDTQYF. In nucleotides, the CDR3 is TGCGCCAGCAGCCCGCTAGGGGCCTCTGGCACAGATACGCAGTATTTT. The chain is built from TRBV5-1 and TRBJ2-3, with a possible D match to TRBD1 (5 bases). The length of the CDR3 is 16 residues. Germline V gene data show CDR1 as SGHRS and CDR2 as YFSETQ. Trimming took off 4 bases at V and 1 base at J, with 16 bases between the two ends.

The CDR3 is CATSPRDRMATEAFF. The CDR3, as DNA: TGTGCCACCAGCCCACGCGACAGGATGGCCACTGAAGCTTTCTTT. The chain has TRBV15 and TRBJ1-1; tentatively, D is TRBD1 (6 bases). V was clipped by 5 bases and J by 4 bases, with 17 bases between them. Germline V gives CDR1 LNHNV, CDR2 YYDKDF (reference sequence). The CDR3 has 15 amino acids.

V gene TRBV12-3 or TRBV12-4 combines with J gene TRBJ2-7, with D possibly being TRBD2 (6 bases). There are 15 residues in the CDR3. V was clipped by 1 base and J by 1 base, with 11 bases between them. CDR3 DNA: TGTGCCAGCAGTTTAGGGGGGGTACTTTCCTACGAGCAGTACTTC. This codes for CASSLGGVLSYEQYF.

This clonotype was detected only a few times. This sequence joins TRBV5-5 and TRBJ1-2; D remains ambiguous. This CDR3 is 14 amino acids long. Deletions cut 7 bases from V and 5 bases from J, with 18 bases between. Germline-derived CDR1 and CDR2 are SGHKS and YYEKEE (reference sequence). The CDR3 region has the DNA TGTGCCAGCCGCTCGGGTAGCAGTCAATATGGCTACACCTTC. It specifies CASRSGSSQYGYTF.

This clonotype was seen only a few times. CDR3 nucleotides: TGTGCCAGCAGACCCGGGACATGGGACGAGCAGTACTTC. Encoded protein: CASRPGTWDEQYF. The rearrangement uses TRBV12-3 or TRBV12-4 and TRBJ2-7; the D gene is possibly TRBD1 (6 bases). The CDR3 length is 13 residues. Trimming took 6 bases from V and 5 from J, leaving 14 bases between them.

The sample holds a few counts of this clonotype. V usage is TRBV5-1 and J usage is TRBJ2-2, with 11 positions matching TRBD1. Germline V gene sequence: CDR1 SGHRS, CDR2 YFSETQ. Trimming removed 4 bases from V and 3 bases from J; junction bases left unmatched: 5. The CDR3 length is 16 residues. The CDR3 loop reads CASSNRDRGYTGELFF. DNA for the CDR3: TGCGCCAGCAGCAACCGGGACAGGGGGTACACCGGGGAGCTGTTTTTT.

The chain has TRBV6-2 or TRBV6-3 and TRBJ2-7; TRBD1 matches 7 bases. With 0 bases clipped from V and 4 bases from J, the junction kept 3 bases outside the gene matches. Germline V lookup: CDR1 MNHEY, CDR2 SVGEGT. The CDR3 loop spans 14 amino acids. The CDR3, as DNA: TGTGCCAGCAGTTACTCTCGGGACAGATACGAGCAGTACTTC. This codes for CASSYSRDRYEQYF.

This clonotype was picked up one time. This rearrangement joins TRBV21-1 to TRBJ2-1; the table's TRBD1 call for D was not verified on the DNA. TRBV21-1 counts as a pseudogene. The CDR3 spans 13 residues. The CDR3 DNA reads TGTGCCAGCAGCAAAAGACTGGGGGGTGAGCAGTTCTTC. Protein: CASSKRLGGEQFF.

The rearrangement uses TRBV20-1 and TRBJ2-1, with 10 bases that match TRBD2. V shed 5 bases and J 8 bases; nucleotides not matched to a gene: 12. Germline values: CDR1 DFQATT, CDR2 SNEGSKA (reference sequence). This CDR3 is built from 15 residues. The CDR3 protein is CSAPSRAGGSHEQFF. The CDR3 nucleotides read TGCAGTGCTCCCAGTCGAGCGGGGGGGTCTCATGAGCAGTTCTTC.

The chain uses TRBV20-1 and TRBJ1-2; D is unclear. Trimming took 6 bases from V and 3 from J, leaving 17 bases between them. The CDR3 covers 14 residues. Per the germline V gene, CDR1 is DFQATT and CDR2 is SNEGSKA (reference sequence). CDR3 in amino acids: CSAPARTGDYGYTF. The CDR3 nucleotides read TGCAGTGCCCCCGCTCGGACGGGAGACTATGGCTACACCTTC.

This clonotype was observed a handful of times. This CDR3 reads CSARDFAGRPYGYTF. The CDR3 DNA is TGCAGTGCTAGAGATTTTGCGGGACGGCCCTATGGCTACACCTTC. This chain connects TRBV20-1 to TRBJ1-2, with D perhaps matching TRBD1 (5 bases). V was shortened by 0 bases and J by 4 bases, with 15 bases between the two germline ends. CDR3 length equals 15 residues. Per germline, CDR1 DFQATT and CDR2 SNEGSKA (reference sequence).

This clonotype has more than one count but fewer than ten. This sequence joins TRBV24-1 and TRBJ1-5; D call uncertain. The V gene lost 5 bases and the J gene lost 2 bases, with 12 bases spanning the gap. The V gene's germline CDR1 is KGHDR and CDR2 SFDVKD. The CDR3 is made up of 15 amino acids. Written as DNA, the CDR3 is TGTGCCACCAGTGGTTACGGTGAGGGCAATCAGCCCCAGCATTTT. Protein sequence: CATSGYGEGNQPQHF.

This clonotype was detected only a few times. V is TRBV4-3 and J is TRBJ2-6; D is unclear. The CDR3 totals 13 residues. Germline assignment: CDR1 LGHNA and CDR2 YSLEER. The V gene lost 4 bases and the J gene lost 4 bases, with 5 bases spanning the gap. CDR3 coding DNA: TGCGCCAGCAGCCCTGAAGGGGCCAACGTCCTGACTTTC. Amino acid sequence: CASSPEGANVLTF.

This clonotype appeared many times. The rearrangement links TRBV5-1 to TRBJ2-3; TRBD1 matches 7 bases. The germline V gene encodes CDR1 SGHRS and CDR2 YFSETQ. Trimming removed 4 bases from V and 1 base from J; junction bases left unmatched: 9. The CDR3 has 16 amino acids. CDR3 DNA sequence: TGCGCCAGCAGCCCGTTCAACAGGGGAGGCACAGATACGCAGTATTTT. Its protein product is CASSPFNRGGTDTQYF.

This clonotype has only a few counts. The rearrangement links TRBV2 to TRBJ2-3, with TRBD2 matching over 15 bases. The CDR3 totals 16 residues. Losses at the gene ends were 4 bases for V and 6 bases for J; bases not matched to a gene: 5. Per germline, CDR1 SNHLY and CDR2 FYNNEI. CDR3 DNA sequence: TGTGCCAGCAGTGCCGGGACTAGCGGGGGGCTGGATACGCAGTATTTT. Translating it yields CASSAGTSGGLDTQYF.

This clonotype was detected a few times. The CDR3 DNA is TGTGCCAGCAGTGGTTCAAGCGGGAGGGTGACAGATACGCAGTATTTT. It codes for CASSGSSGRVTDTQYF. The chain carries TRBV27 and TRBJ2-3; 10 nucleotides align to TRBD2. V was clipped by 5 bases and J by 3 bases; unmatched bases: 8. Germline loops: CDR1 MNHEY, CDR2 SMNVEV (reference sequence). This CDR3 has 16 residues.

The chain recombines TRBV6-2 or TRBV6-3 with TRBJ2-5; the D is unclear. Trimming shortened V by 4 bases and J by 3 bases, and 9 bases separated the two germline ends. The germline V gene encodes CDR1 MNHEY and CDR2 SVGEGT. There are 13 residues in the CDR3. CDR3 sequence: CASSLNAEETQYF. The CDR3 DNA follows: TGTGCCAGCAGTTTGAACGCTGAAGAGACCCAGTACTTC.

The count of this clonotype is one. The chain employs TRBV5-5 and TRBJ2-1; 7 nucleotides agree with TRBD1. The CDR3 runs to 14 residues. V was pared by 4 bases and J by 6 bases, with 7 bases of the junction left unmatched. Germline V CDR1 and CDR2: SGHKS, YYEKEE (reference sequence). The CDR3 DNA sequence: TGTGCCAGCAGCCCGCACGACAGGGCCAATGAGCAGTTCTTC. This translates into CASSPHDRANEQFF.